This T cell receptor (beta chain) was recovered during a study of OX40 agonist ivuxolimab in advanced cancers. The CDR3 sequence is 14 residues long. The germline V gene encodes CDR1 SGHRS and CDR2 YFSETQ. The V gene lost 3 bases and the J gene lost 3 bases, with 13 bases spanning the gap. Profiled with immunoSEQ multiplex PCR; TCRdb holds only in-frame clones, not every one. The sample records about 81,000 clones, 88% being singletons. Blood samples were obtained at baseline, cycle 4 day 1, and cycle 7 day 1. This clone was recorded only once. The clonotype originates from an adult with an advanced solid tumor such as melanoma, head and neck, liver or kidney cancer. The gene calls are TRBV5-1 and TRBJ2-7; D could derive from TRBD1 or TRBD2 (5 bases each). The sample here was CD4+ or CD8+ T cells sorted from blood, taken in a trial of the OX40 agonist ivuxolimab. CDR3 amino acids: CASSYVGELYEQYF. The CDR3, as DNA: TGCGCCAGCAGCTACGTGGGGGAGCTCTACGAGCAGTACTTC.